This T cell receptor beta chain was recovered during a study of cytomegalovirus exposure and HLA in healthy donors. Primers: 60 Vbeta forward and 13 Jbeta reverse. The repertoire was sequenced with immunoSEQ multiplex PCR; TCRdb's copy has only in-frame clones and lacks some. The sample lists about 190,000 clones; around 87% were seen once. The CDR3 is 15 residues long. Trimming left V 2 bases short and J 0 bases short, with 8 bases between. CDR1 is SGHNT, CDR2 YYREEE, per germline (reference sequence). The chain joins TRBV5-4 to TRBJ2-2, with D uncertain. The sequence was collected from a man aged 25-40 years in good health and CMV-seronegative. Sequenced input: PBMCs. DNA for the CDR3: TGTGCCAGCAGCTTTCGCACAACGAACACCGGGGAGCTGTTTTTT. Translating it yields CASSFRTTNTGELFF.